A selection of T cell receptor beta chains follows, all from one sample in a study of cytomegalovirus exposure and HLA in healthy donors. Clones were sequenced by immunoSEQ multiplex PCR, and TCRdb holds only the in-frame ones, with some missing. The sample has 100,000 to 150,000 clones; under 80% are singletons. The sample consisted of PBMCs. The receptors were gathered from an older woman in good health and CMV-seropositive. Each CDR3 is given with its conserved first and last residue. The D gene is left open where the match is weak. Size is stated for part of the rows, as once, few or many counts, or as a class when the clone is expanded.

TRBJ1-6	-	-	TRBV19	TGTGCCAGTAGAGAAAACTGGAGCTCCTATAATTCACCCCTCCACTTT	CASRENWSSYNSPLHF
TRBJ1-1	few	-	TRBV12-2	TGTGCAAGTCGCCCCCGGACAGGGATGGGGAACACTGAAGCTTTCTTT	CASRPRTGMGNTEAFF
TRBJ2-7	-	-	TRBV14	TGTGCCAGCAGCTACAGCGGGTACGAGCAGTACTTC	CASSYSGYEQYF
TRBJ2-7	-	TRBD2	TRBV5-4	TGTGCCAGCAGCTTGGCTGCTAGCGGGGTCTACGAGCAGTACTTC	CASSLAASGVYEQYF
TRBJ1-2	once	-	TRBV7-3	TGTGCCAGCAGCTTATACCCAGGGGTGGATGGCTACACCTTC	CASSLYPGVDGYTF
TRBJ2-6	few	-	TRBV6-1	TGTGCCAGCAGTGAAGAAGGGGCAGGGGGGGCCAACGTCCTGACTTTC	CASSEEGAGGANVLTF
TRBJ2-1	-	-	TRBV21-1	TGTGCCAGCCTCCTACAGGGGACAGCGTACAATGAGCAGTTCTTC	CASLLQGTAYNEQFF
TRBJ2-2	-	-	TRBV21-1	TGTGCCAGCAGCAACCCCCGCGGGGAATGCGCGAACACCGGGGAGCTGTTTTTT	CASSNPRGECANTGELFF
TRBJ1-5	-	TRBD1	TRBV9	TGTGCCAGCAGCGGAGGACAGGGAGGGGGCAATCAGCCCCAGCATTTT	CASSGGQGGGNQPQHF
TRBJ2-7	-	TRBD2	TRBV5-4	TGTGCCAGCAGCGCCGGGACTAGCGGGAGATACGAGCAGTACTTC	CASSAGTSGRYEQYF
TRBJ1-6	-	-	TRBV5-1	TGCGCCAGCAGGTCTACTCTAGGGGGTAATTCACCCCTCCACTTT	CASRSTLGGNSPLHF
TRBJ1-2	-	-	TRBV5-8	TGTGCCAGCAGCTTGGGACCAGAGGTCTATGGCTACACCTTC	CASSLGPEVYGYTF
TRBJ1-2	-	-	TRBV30	TGTGCCTGGAAATGGGGAGGGAGTACTAGTGGCTACACCTTC	CAWKWGGSTSGYTF
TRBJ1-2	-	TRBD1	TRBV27	TGTGCCAGCAGCGACAGGGGGCAGGCCTATGGCTACACCTTC	CASSDRGQAYGYTF
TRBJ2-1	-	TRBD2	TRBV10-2	TGCGCCAGCAGGCGGCCTAGCGGGACGAGTGAGCAGTTCTTC	CASRRPSGTSEQFF
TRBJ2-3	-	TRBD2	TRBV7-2	TGTGCCAGCAACCCCGTAGCGGGAGGAGGTACTACGCAGTATTTT	CASNPVAGGGTTQYF
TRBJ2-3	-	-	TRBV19	TGTGCCAGTAGTTCTCGGTTGGCAGATACGCAGTATTTT	CASSSRLADTQYF
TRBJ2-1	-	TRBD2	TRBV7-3	TGTGCCAGCAGCTTCCTAGCGGGGGCTTACAATGAGCAGTTCTTC	CASSFLAGAYNEQFF
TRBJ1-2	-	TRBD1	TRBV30	TGTGCCTGGAGTAGGGGACAGACTAACTATGGCTACACCTTC	CAWSRGQTNYGYTF
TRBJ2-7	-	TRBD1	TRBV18	TGTGCCAGCTCTCAGGACAGGGGAATGGGATACGAGCAGTACTTC	CASSQDRGMGYEQYF